This T cell receptor (beta chain) was documented in a study of regulatory T cells in long-lasting Graves disease. Whole-study results and caveats: Because few samples were included, accuracy may have been lower.

This clonotype was recorded at least ten times. Its cognate antigen is unknown. Germline CDR1 reads SGHAT; CDR2 reads FQNNGV. V lost 4 bases and J lost 4, with 16 bases in between. The CDR3 contains 16 residues. Indicated time point: persistent/refractory GD, antithyroid drugs over 5 years with positive TRAb. The TCR library was prepared using RNA isolated from PBMCs. In building TCR beta libraries, iRepertoire HTBI primers were used together with Arm-PCR of CDR3 regions. TCRdb reanalysed the multiplex PCR reads using MiXCR and keeps one entry per CDR3 protein. The table shows roughly 360,000 distinct CDR3 sequences, with approximately 25% occurring only once.

The sequencing used peripheral blood mononuclear cells (PBMCs), collected when the disease was refractory, from a patient treated with antithyroid drugs. The chain carries TRBV11-2 and TRBJ2-2; D perhaps matches TRBD2 (5 bases). The TCR originated in a middle-aged woman with Graves disease. The CDR3, as DNA: TGTGCCAGCAGCTCCCATCGGCGGGTAGTCACCGGGGAGCTGTTTTTT. Translated: CASSSHRRVVTGELFF.